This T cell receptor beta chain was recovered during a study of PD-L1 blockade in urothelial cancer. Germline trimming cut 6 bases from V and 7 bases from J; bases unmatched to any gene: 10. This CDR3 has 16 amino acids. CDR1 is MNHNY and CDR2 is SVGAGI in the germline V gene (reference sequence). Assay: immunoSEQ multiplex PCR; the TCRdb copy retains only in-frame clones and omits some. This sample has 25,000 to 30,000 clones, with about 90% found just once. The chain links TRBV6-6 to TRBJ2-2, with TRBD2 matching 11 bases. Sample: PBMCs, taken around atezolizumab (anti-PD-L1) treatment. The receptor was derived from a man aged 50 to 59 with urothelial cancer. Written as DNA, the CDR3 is TGTGCCAGCAGCCACACCGGGACTAGCGGATACGGGGAGCTGTTTTTT. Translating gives CASSHTGTSGYGELFF.